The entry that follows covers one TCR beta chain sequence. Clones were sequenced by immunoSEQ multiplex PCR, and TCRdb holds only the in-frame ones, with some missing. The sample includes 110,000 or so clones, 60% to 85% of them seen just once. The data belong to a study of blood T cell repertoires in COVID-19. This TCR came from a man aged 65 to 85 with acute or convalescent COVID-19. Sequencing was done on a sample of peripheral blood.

For the CDR3, the DNA is TGTGCCAGCAGCTTAGGCAAAAGACTGCAGTTCTTC. Encoded protein: CASSLGKRLQFF. J is TRBJ2-1 and V is TRBV11-2; D unresolved. CDR3 length: 12 amino acids. The V gene's germline CDR1 is SGHAT and CDR2 FQNNGV. Trimming removed 1 base at V and 12 bases at J, with 10 bases between.